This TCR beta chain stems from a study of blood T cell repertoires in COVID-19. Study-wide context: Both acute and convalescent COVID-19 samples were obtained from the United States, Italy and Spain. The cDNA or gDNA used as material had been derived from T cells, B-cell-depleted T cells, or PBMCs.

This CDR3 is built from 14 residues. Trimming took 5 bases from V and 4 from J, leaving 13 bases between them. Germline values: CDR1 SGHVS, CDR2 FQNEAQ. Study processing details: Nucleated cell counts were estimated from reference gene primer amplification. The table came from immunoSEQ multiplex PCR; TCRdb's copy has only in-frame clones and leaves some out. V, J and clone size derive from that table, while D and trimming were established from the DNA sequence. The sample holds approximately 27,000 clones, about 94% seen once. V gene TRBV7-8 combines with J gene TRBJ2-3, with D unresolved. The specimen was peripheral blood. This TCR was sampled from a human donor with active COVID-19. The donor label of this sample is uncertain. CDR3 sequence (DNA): TGTGCCAGCAGCCGGGCGGTGTCCGCAGATACGCAGTATTTT. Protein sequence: CASSRAVSADTQYF. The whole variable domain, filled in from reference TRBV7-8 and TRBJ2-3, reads GAGVSQSPRYKVAKRGQDVALRCDPISGHVSLFWYQQALGQGPEFLTYFQNEAQLDKSGLPSDRFFAERPEGSVSTLKIQRTQQEDSAVYLCASSRAVSADTQYFGPGTRLTVL.